This T cell receptor beta chain came from a study of CD8+CD57+ T cells in acquired aplastic anemia. Background on the study: An average of roughly 3 ug of DNA was obtained from sorted CD4+ and CD8+ cells. Study results and caveats: Between patients and controls, CD8+ Simpson's diversity did not vary significantly. Comparison of patients with controls identified approximately 28 shared CD8+ CDR3 sequences.

V lost 5 bases and J 13 bases, leaving 20 bases between the germline ends. CDR3 length: 12 residues. The germline V gene has CDR1 SQVTM and CDR2 ANQGSEA. The table lists this clonotype with a few counts. Its cognate antigen is unknown. The template used for profiling TCR beta VDJ and CDR3 was genomic DNA. TCRdb recomputed calls from the reads with MiXCR, one row per CDR3 protein. Among about 180,000 distinct CDR3 sequences, around half were seen once, and the ten largest hold roughly 1.2%. Patients who underwent sequencing had shown CD8+CD57+ cell expansion by flow cytometry. Sequenced sample: sorted CD4+, CD8+, or CD8+CD57+ T cells (not recorded which) from PBMCs. This chain joins TRBV29-1 and TRBJ2-5; D might be TRBD1 (5 bases). The receptor was derived from a human donor with aplastic anemia. CDR3 bases: TGCAGCGTTCTTAACCAGGGCGGCACGGCGTACTTC. Residues: CSVLNQGGTAYF.